The clone carrying this T cell receptor (beta chain) was detected only a few times. Its specificity is not known. The data are from a study of blood T cells in healthy people across ages. Study results and limitations: Whereas aged donors had fewer naive CD4+ cells, long-lived donors had more of them and higher diversity.

CDR1 and CDR2 (germline): MGHRA, YSYEKL. The CDR3 runs 15 residues. V was clipped by 0 bases and J by 0 bases, with 7 bases between them. Together with a sample-barcoded 5' primer, a J-beta primer mix was included in a second PCR lasting about 6 to 11 cycles. TCRdb used MiXCR to reprocess the 5' RACE reads, holding one entry per CDR3 protein. Of over a million distinct CDR3 sequences listed, 45% to 70% are singletons. The sequence was obtained from a man between 18 and 35 years old in good health. V is TRBV4-1 and J is TRBJ2-3; D is undetermined. What was sequenced was blood. CDR3 sequence (DNA): TGCGCCAGCAGCCAAGATGACGGCAGCACAGATACGCAGTATTTT. Residues: CASSQDDGSTDTQYF.